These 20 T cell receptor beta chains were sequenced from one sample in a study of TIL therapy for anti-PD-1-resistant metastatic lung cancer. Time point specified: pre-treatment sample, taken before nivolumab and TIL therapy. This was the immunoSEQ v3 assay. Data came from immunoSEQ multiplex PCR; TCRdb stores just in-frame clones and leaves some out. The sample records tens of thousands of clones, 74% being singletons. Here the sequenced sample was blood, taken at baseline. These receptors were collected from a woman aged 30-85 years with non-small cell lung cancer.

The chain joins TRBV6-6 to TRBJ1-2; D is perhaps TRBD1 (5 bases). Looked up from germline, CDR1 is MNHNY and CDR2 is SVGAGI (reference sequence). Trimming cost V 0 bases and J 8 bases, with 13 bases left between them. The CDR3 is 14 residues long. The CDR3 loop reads CASSYSGPKGGYTF. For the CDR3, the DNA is TGTGCCAGCAGTTACTCCGGACCCAAGGGGGGCTACACCTTC.

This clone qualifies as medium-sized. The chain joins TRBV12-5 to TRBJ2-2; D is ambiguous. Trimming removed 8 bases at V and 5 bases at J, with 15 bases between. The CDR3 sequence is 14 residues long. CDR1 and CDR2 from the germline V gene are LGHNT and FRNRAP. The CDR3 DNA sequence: TGTGCTAGTTTTCTTGGGGAACTGACCGGGGAGCTGTTTTTT. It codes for CASFLGELTGELFF.

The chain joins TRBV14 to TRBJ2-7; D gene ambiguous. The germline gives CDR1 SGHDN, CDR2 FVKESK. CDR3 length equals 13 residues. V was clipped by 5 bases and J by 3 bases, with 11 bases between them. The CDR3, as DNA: TGTGCCAGCAGCAGGGCAACAGACTACGAGCAGTACTTC. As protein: CASSRATDYEQYF.

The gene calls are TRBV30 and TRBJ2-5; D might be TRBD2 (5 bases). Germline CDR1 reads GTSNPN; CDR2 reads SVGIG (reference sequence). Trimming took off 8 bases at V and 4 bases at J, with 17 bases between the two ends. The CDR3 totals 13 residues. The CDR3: CALRGPSRETQYF. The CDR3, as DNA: TGTGCCCTACGAGGGCCCTCACGAGAGACCCAGTACTTC.

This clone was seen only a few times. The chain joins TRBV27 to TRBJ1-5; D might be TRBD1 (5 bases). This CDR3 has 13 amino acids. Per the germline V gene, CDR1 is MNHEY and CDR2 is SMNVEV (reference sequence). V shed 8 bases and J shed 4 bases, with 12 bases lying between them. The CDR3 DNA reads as TGTGCCAGCGGACCCACAGGAAATCAGCCCCAGCATTTT. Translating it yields CASGPTGNQPQHF.

The CDR3 region is CASSLGERPGLWVKFYEQYF. The CDR3 bases are TGCGCCAGCAGCTTGGGTGAGAGACCCGGGTTGTGGGTGAAATTCTACGAGCAGTACTTC. This sequence joins TRBV5-1 and TRBJ2-7; D uncertain. Per the germline V gene, CDR1 is SGHRS and CDR2 is YFSETQ. Between the trimmed V and J ends, which lost 0 bases and 3 bases, there was a span of 28 bases. The CDR3 contains 20 residues.

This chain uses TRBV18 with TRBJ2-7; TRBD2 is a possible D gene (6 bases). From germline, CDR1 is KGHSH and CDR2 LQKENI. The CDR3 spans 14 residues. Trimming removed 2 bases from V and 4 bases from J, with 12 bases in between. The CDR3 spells CASSPTGTPYEQYF. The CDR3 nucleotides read TGTGCCAGCTCACCAACCGGGACTCCATACGAGCAGTACTTC.

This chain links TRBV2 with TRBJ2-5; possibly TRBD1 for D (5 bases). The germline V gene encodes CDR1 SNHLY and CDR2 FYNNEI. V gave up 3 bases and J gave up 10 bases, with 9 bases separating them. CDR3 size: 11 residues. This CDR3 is CASSESQGQYF. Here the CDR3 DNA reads TGTGCCAGCAGTGAGTCCCAGGGCCAGTACTTC.

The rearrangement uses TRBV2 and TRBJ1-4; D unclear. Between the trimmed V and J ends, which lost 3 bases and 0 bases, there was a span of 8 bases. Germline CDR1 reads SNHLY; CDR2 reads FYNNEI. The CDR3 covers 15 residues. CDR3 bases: TGTGCCAGCAGTGACCCAGTGGCAACTAATGAAAAACTGTTTTTT. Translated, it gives CASSDPVATNEKLFF.

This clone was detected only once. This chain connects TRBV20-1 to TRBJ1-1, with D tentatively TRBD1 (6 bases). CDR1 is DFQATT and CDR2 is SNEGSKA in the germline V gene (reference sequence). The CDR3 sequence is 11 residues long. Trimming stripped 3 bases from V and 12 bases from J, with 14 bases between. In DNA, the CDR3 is TGCAGTGCTAGGGGGGCCGTTTTAACTTTCTTT. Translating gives CSARGAVLTFF.

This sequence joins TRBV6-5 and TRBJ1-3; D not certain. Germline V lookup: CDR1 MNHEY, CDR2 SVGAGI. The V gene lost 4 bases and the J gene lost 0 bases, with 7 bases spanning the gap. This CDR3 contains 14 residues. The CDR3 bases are TGTGCCAGCAGTTTGGCAGGCTCTGGAAACACCATATATTTT. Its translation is CASSLAGSGNTIYF.

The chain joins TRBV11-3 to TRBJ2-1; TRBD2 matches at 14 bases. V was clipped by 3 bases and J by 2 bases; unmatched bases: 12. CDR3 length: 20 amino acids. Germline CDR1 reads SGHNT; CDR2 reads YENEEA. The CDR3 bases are TGTGCCAGCAGCTTGGGTCCGGGACTAGCGGGAGCAGGGGCCTACAATGAGCAGTTCTTC. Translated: CASSLGPGLAGAGAYNEQFF.

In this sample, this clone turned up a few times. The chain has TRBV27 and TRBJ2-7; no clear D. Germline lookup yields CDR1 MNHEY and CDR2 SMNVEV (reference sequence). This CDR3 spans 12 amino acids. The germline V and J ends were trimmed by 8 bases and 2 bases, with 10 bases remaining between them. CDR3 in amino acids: CASGPRPYEQYF. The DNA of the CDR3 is TGTGCCAGCGGACCGAGGCCCTACGAGCAGTACTTC.

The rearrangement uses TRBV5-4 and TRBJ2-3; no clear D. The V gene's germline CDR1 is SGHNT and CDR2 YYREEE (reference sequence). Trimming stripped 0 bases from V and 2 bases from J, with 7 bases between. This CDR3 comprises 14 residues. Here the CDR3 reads CASSLVDATDTQYF. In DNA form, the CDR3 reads TGTGCCAGCAGCTTGGTGGACGCCACAGATACGCAGTATTTT.

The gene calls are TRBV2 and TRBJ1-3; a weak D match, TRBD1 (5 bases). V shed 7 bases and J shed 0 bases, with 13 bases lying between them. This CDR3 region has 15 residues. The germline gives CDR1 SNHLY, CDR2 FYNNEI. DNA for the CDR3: TGTGCCAGCACCAGGACACTTACCTCTGGAAACACCATATATTTT. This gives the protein CASTRTLTSGNTIYF. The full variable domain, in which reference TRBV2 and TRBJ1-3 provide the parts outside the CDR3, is EPEVTQTPSHQVTQMGQEVILRCVPISNHLYFYWYRQILGQKVEFLVSFYNNEISEKSEIFDDQFSVERPDGSNFTLKIRSTKLEDSAMYFCASTRTLTSGNTIYFGEGSWLTVV.

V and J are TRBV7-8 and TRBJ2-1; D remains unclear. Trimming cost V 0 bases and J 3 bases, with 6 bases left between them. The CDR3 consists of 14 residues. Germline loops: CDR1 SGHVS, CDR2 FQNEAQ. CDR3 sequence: CASSLAIDYNEQFF. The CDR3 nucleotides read TGTGCCAGCAGCTTAGCGATCGACTACAATGAGCAGTTCTTC.

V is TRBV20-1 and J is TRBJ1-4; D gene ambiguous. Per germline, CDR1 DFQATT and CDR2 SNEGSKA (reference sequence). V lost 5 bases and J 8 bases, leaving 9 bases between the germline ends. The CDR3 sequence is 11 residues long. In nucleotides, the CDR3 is TGCAGTGCTTCTACGGGGGAAAAACTGTTTTTT. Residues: CSASTGEKLFF.

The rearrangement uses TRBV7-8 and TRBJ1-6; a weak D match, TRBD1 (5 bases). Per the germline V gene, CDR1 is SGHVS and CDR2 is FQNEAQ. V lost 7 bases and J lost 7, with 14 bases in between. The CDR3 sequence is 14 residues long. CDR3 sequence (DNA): TGTGCCAGCACCAATTCAGGGCGCAATTCACCCCTCCACTTT. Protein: CASTNSGRNSPLHF.

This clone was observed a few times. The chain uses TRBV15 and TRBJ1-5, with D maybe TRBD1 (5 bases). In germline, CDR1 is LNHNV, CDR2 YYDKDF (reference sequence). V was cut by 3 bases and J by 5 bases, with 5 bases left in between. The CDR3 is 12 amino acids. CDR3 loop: CATSSRDQPQHF. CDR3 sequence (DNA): TGTGCCACCAGCAGCAGGGATCAGCCCCAGCATTTT.

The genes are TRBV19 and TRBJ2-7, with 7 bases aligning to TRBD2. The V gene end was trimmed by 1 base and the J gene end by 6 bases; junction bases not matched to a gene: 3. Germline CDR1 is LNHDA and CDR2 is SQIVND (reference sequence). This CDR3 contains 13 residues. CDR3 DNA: TGTGCCAGTAGTATAGTCCGGGGGGTCGAGCAGTACTTC. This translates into CASSIVRGVEQYF.